This T cell receptor (beta chain) was identified in a study of metastatic and nonmetastatic thyroid tumors. Overall study context: Comparison of repertoires was carried out across blood and tumor or nodule tissue from malignant and benign thyroid patients. General study results and limits: Reportedly, malignant thyroid tumors had significantly higher TCR beta diversity than benign nodules, in blood and tumor.

This clone showed up just once. What it binds is unknown. Each patient came to thyroid surgery without any prior treatment (of any kind). Trimming removed 4 bases from V and 4 bases from J; junction bases left unmatched: 7. This CDR3 spans 17 amino acids. Per the germline V gene, CDR1 is KGHDR and CDR2 is SFDVKD. Original processing methods: Between-group CDR3 differences, defined by clinicopathological status, yielded a distant-metastasis classifier for papillary thyroid cancer. TCRdb re-clonotyped the PCR reads via MiXCR. The V and J calls were determined by TCRdb, not by the authors. The sample has 45,000 or so clones; 16% are singletons.

The sample was blood. The V gene is TRBV24-1, the J gene TRBJ2-2; 11 nucleotides line up with TRBD1. This receptor was identified in a female donor with papillary thyroid cancer or a benign thyroid nodule (not recorded which). Some clones in this sample may be carry-over from other donors' samples. CDR3 loop: CATSEPPGTGGTGELFF. The CDR3 DNA follows: TGTGCCACCAGTGAGCCCCCCGGGACAGGGGGCACCGGGGAGCTGTTTTTT.